This TCR beta chain was retrieved from a study of T cells in Graves' hyperthyroidism and ophthalmopathy. Across the study: Peripheral blood sampling occurred at initial diagnosis, before any treatment.

Study results and limitations: Clonotypes that were expanded in thyroid above 0.001 mostly appeared in blood too.

Only a few counts were recorded for this clonotype. The antigen is undetermined. Authors of the study amplified TCR beta CDR3 regions from RNA transcripts. HTBI primers were the set used in a first-round RT-PCR of the TCR CDR3. TCRdb fed the multiplex PCR reads into MiXCR, producing one record per CDR3 protein. The sample gives some 300,000 distinct CDR3 sequences, roughly an eighth of which show up once; 6.5% to 10% is in the top ten. CDR3 size: 11 residues. Germline CDR1 is SQVTM and CDR2 is ANQGSEA. V lost 3 bases to trimming and J lost 8 bases, with 8 bases between them. Those with hyperthyroidism were 18 to 65 years old, newly diagnosed, and ill for under 2 months.

The V call is TRBV29-1, the J call TRBJ2-1; no reliable D call. Sequencing used blood. The TCR originated in a woman between 40 and 50 years old with Graves' hyperthyroidism. The CDR3 region is CSVELRYEQFF. Written as DNA, the CDR3 is TGCAGCGTTGAGTTGCGGTATGAGCAGTTCTTC.